This T cell receptor (beta chain) appears in the sequencing data of a study of T cells after yellow fever vaccination. Study-wide findings and caveats: Shared CD4/CD8 clonotypes were a small share, likely from convergent recombination.

CDR3 length: 15 amino acids. Germline CDR1 reads SEHNR; CDR2 reads FQNEAQ (reference sequence). Trimming at V came to 6 bases and at J to 7 bases, leaving 8 bases not matched to a gene. MiXCR, run by TCRdb on the 5' RACE reads, gives a single entry per CDR3 protein. The sample includes approximately 610,000 distinct CDR3 sequences, 17% of them seen just once. Only a few counts were recorded for this clonotype. The antigen is not known. The origin of this receptor is a man between 18 and 35 years old who received the YFV17D yellow fever vaccine. The chain recombines TRBV7-9 with TRBJ2-1, with TRBD2 matching 11 bases. The sample in question was PBMCs, obtained about 5 days after the first yellow fever vaccination. The CDR3 spells CASSSTSGGWNEQFF. The CDR3 region has the DNA TGTGCCAGCAGTTCTACTAGCGGGGGCTGGAATGAGCAGTTCTTC.